This T cell receptor beta chain came from a study of shared clonotypes between healthy human individuals. Looking at the study overall: There were three CD4 naive, three CD4 memory, two CD8 naive and one CD8 memory plates per donor. Overall study findings and caveats: Despite large depth, rarefaction showed incomplete sorted-subset sequencing. Larger estimated richness was generally recorded for naive subsets relative to memory subsets.

A note on this clone: The antigen remains undetermined.

Cells designated naive CD8 were CD45RO-negative and were positively selected for CCR7, with terminally differentiated effector memory CD45RA+ cells excluded. Per the original methods: Filtering differed since immunoSEQ provided only junctions, with no quality scores. Sequencing used immunoSEQ multiplex PCR; TCRdb keeps in-frame clones, though not all of them. V, J and clone size were drawn from that table, and D and trimming were deduced from the DNA. Here the sample spans hundreds of thousands of clones, roughly 95% being singletons. The V end was cut by 2 bases, the J end by 3 bases, with 14 bases between. CDR3 size: 15 residues. Germline-derived CDR1 and CDR2 are SGHTA and FQGNSA.

The sequenced material came from naive CD8+ T cells sorted from blood. This sequence was found in a woman aged 25 to 39 in good health. The chain recombines TRBV7-2 with TRBJ2-7; possibly TRBD1 or TRBD2 for D (5 bases each). The CDR3 sequence is CASSLTGTAYYEQYF. DNA of the CDR3: TGTGCCAGCAGCTTAACGGGGACGGCTTACTACGAGCAGTACTTC. The full variable domain, with the rest looked up from reference TRBV7-2 and TRBJ2-7, is GAGVSQSPSNKVTEKGKDVELRCDPISGHTALYWYRQSLGQGLEFLIYFQGNSAPDKSGLPSDRFSAERTGGSVSTLTIQRTQQEDSAVYLCASSLTGTAYYEQYFGPGTRLTVT.